The TCR beta chain described here comes from a study of blood T cell repertoires in COVID-19. Study as a whole: In each case, the material was cDNA or gDNA derived from T cells, B-cell-depleted T cells, or PBMCs.

Sequencing used immunoSEQ multiplex PCR; TCRdb keeps in-frame clones, though not all of them. Of more than 300,000 clones in the sample, roughly 90% were seen once. The CDR3 runs 12 residues. The germline CDR1 and CDR2 sequences are GTSNPN and SVGIG (reference sequence). V lost 3 bases and J 2 bases, leaving 7 bases between the germline ends. The source material was PBMCs or T cells enriched from blood (not recorded which). V gene TRBV30 combines with J gene TRBJ1-1, with D unclear. This sequence was found in a woman under 40 who had been exposed to COVID-19. The DNA of the CDR3 is TGTGCCTGGAGGAGACAAAACACTGAAGCTTTCTTT. It specifies CAWRRQNTEAFF.